The 22 T cell receptor beta chains reported below all come from one sample, sequenced in a study of blood T cell repertoires in COVID-19. The protocol was immunoSEQ multiplex PCR, while the TCRdb copy is restricted to in-frame clones and leaves out a portion. The top ten clones hold 3% to 4% of a sample with 300,000 to 450,000 clones, approximately 89% of them seen once. The sample was peripheral blood. The source of these receptors is a woman in her sixties with COVID-19, enrolled during active disease.

V and J are TRBV27 and TRBJ1-2; D perhaps matches TRBD1 (6 bases). The ends were cut back, 6 bases at V and 7 bases at J, with 15 bases in the middle. The CDR3 extends over 13 amino acids. In germline, CDR1 is MNHEY, CDR2 SMNVEV (reference sequence). The CDR3 reads CASRQGGGRGYTF. DNA for the CDR3: TGTGCCAGCAGACAGGGTGGCGGGCGTGGCTACACCTTC.

As for this clone: This CDR3 is also generated by other DNA sequences in the sample. This rearrangement joins TRBV7-9 to TRBJ1-4, with 7 bases fitting TRBD1. This CDR3 contains 15 residues. With 3 bases clipped from V and 0 bases from J, the junction kept 1 base outside the gene matches. CDR1 is SEHNR, CDR2 FQNEAQ, per germline (reference sequence). CDR3 DNA sequence: TGTGCCAGCAGCTTGCAGGGGGCAACTAATGAAAAACTGTTTTTT. Residues: CASSLQGATNEKLFF.

The CDR3 sequence is CASSGQGSSTDTQYF. The CDR3 DNA sequence: TGCGCCAGCAGCGGACAGGGGTCTAGCACAGATACGCAGTATTTT. This chain links TRBV4-1 with TRBJ2-3; TRBD1 matches 9 bases. The germline V gene has CDR1 MGHRA and CDR2 YSYEKL. With 5 bases clipped from V and 0 bases from J, the junction kept 3 bases outside the gene matches. CDR3 length: 15 amino acids.

The V and J genes are TRBV3-1 (or the pseudogene TRBV3-2) and TRBJ1-2; D possibly corresponds to TRBD1 (5 bases). Trimming left V 3 bases short and J 8 bases short, with 16 bases between. Germline-derived CDR1 and CDR2 are LGHDT and YNNKEL (reference sequence). The CDR3 extends over 14 amino acids. The CDR3 sequence is CASSQGTGGMGYTF. The CDR3 DNA sequence: TGTGCCAGCAGCCAGGGGACGGGCGGGATGGGCTACACCTTC.

This chain connects TRBV5-1 to TRBJ1-4; 8 bases agree with TRBD1. Germline V lookup: CDR1 SGHRS, CDR2 YFSETQ. The CDR3 extends over 14 amino acids. V lost 7 bases to trimming and J lost 5 bases; unmatched junction nucleotides: 7. The CDR3 sequence is CASGRQGTNEKLFF. The CDR3 DNA sequence: TGCGCCAGCGGACGACAGGGGACGAATGAAAAACTGTTTTTT. The complete variable domain, with remaining parts taken from reference TRBV5-1 and TRBJ1-4, reads KAGVTQTPRYLIKTRGQQVTLSCSPISGHRSVSWYQQTPGQGLQFLFEYFSETQRNKGNFPGRFSGRQFSNSRSEMNVSTLELGDSALYLCASGRQGTNEKLFFGSGTQLSVL.

The J gene is TRBJ2-4, the V gene TRBV15; TRBD1 matches at 7 bases. V lost 4 bases, J lost 7 bases, and 10 bases stayed unmatched. Germline CDR1 reads LNHNV; CDR2 reads YYDKDF (reference sequence). CDR3 size: 15 residues. The CDR3 reads CATSTGTVGQNIQYF. The CDR3 DNA sequence: TGTGCCACCAGCACTGGGACAGTCGGTCAGAACATTCAGTACTTC.

This clone was seen a single time. The V call is TRBV30, the J call TRBJ1-2, with 8 bases identical to TRBD1. The CDR3 is 15 residues long. Germline lookup yields CDR1 GTSNPN and CDR2 SVGIG (reference sequence). J lost 4 bases, V lost 0 bases, and 7 bases had no gene match. For the CDR3, the DNA is TGTGCCTGGAGTGTAGGGACAGGCCTCGTCTATGGCTACACCTTC. It yields the protein CAWSVGTGLVYGYTF.

The chain uses TRBV12-3 or TRBV12-4 and TRBJ1-1; weak D call: TRBD1 (5 bases). V lost 5 bases and J 8 bases, leaving 15 bases between the germline ends. This CDR3 has 13 amino acids. In nucleotides, the CDR3 is TGTGCCAGCAGTCCCGGGGGGGACGAAGAAGCTTTCTTT. It specifies CASSPGGDEEAFF.

A few counts support this clone. The rearrangement links TRBV5-6 to TRBJ2-1, with D tentatively TRBD2 (6 bases). The CDR3 extends over 15 amino acids. Germline values: CDR1 SGHDT, CDR2 YYEEEE. Deletions cut 2 bases from V and 2 bases from J, with 11 bases between. The CDR3, as DNA: TGTGCCAGCAGCTTCAAACCGGGGGCCTACAATGAGCAGTTCTTC. This codes for CASSFKPGAYNEQFF.

This clone occurred a few times. The rearrangement links TRBV4-1 to TRBJ2-2; possibly TRBD1 for D (6 bases). The CDR3 spans 15 residues. V was clipped by 4 bases and J by 6 bases, with 15 bases between them. In germline, CDR1 is MGHRA, CDR2 YSYEKL. The CDR3: CASSRGQGRAGELFF. As DNA, the CDR3 is TGCGCCAGCAGCCGGGGGCAGGGGCGGGCCGGGGAGCTGTTTTTT.

This chain links TRBV5-4 with TRBJ2-7; 8 bases map to TRBD1. The CDR3 has 14 amino acids. CDR1 and CDR2 from the germline V gene are SGHNT and YYREEE (reference sequence). V shed 4 bases, J shed 11 bases, and the junction held 14 bases outside the gene matches. The CDR3 nucleotides read TGTGCCAGCAGCCGGGGACAGGAGTCTCCTAATGAGTACTTC. Protein product: CASSRGQESPNEYF. The full variable domain, with the rest looked up from reference TRBV5-4 and TRBJ2-7, is ETGVTQSPTHLIKTRGQQVTLRCSSQSGHNTVSWYQQALGQGPQFIFQYYREEENGRGNFPPRFSGLQFPNYSSELNVNALELDDSALYLCASSRGQESPNEYFGPGTRLTVT.

This chain connects TRBV6-5 to TRBJ1-1; D is uncertain. The CDR3 runs 12 residues. CDR1 and CDR2 from the germline V gene are MNHEY and SVGAGI. The V end lost 6 bases, the J end lost 6 bases, and 11 bases lay between the germline ends. The CDR3 DNA is TGTGCCAGCAGGTCCGCCCAGGCTGAAGCTTTCTTT. Residues: CASRSAQAEAFF.

V gene TRBV5-1 combines with J gene TRBJ1-4, with a weak D call TRBD1 (5 bases). The CDR3 runs 15 residues. CDR1 is SGHRS and CDR2 is YFSETQ in the germline V gene. Trimming removed 4 bases from V and 0 bases from J, with 10 bases in between. CDR3 protein: CASSDSGATNEKLFF. In DNA form, the CDR3 reads TGCGCCAGCAGCGACTCGGGGGCAACTAATGAAAAACTGTTTTTT.

This CDR3 is CASSLGSTYQPQHF. CDR3 nucleotides: TGTGCCAGCAGCTTGGGGTCTACCTATCAGCCCCAGCATTTT. The gene calls are TRBV5-6 and TRBJ1-5; D not certain. Trimming removed 0 bases from V and 5 bases from J, with 9 bases in between. The CDR3 sequence is 14 residues long. CDR1 and CDR2 from the germline V gene are SGHDT and YYEEEE.

V is TRBV18 and J is TRBJ1-2; 9 bases are a match to TRBD1. In germline, CDR1 is KGHSH, CDR2 LQKENI. The CDR3 is made up of 15 amino acids. V was clipped by 3 bases and J by 4 bases; unmatched bases: 6. As DNA, the CDR3 is TGTGCCAGCTCACCGAGCGACAGGGGGGTCTATGGCTACACCTTC. Protein: CASSPSDRGVYGYTF.

This sequence joins TRBV24-1 and TRBJ1-6, with D hard to call. The CDR3 runs to 16 residues. CDR1 KGHDR and CDR2 SFDVKD come from the germline V gene. The V gene lost 1 base and the J gene lost 7 bases, with 13 bases spanning the gap. The CDR3 DNA follows: TGTGCCACCAGTGATTTCCGGTTTCGGGAGAATTCACCCCTCCACTTT. This sequence encodes CATSDFRFRENSPLHF.

This clone was counted once. The chain carries TRBV5-8 and TRBJ1-6, with a tentative D call TRBD1 (6 bases). Germline V CDR1 and CDR2: SGHTS, YDEGEE. V lost 0 bases to trimming and J lost 13 bases, with 11 bases between them. The CDR3 length is 13 residues. CDR3 sequence reads: CASSLAQGPPLHF. CDR3 in DNA: TGTGCCAGCAGCTTGGCCCAGGGGCCTCCCCTCCACTTT.

The chain combines TRBV5-1 with TRBJ2-5; tentatively, D is TRBD1 (6 bases). Trimming cost V 0 bases and J 5 bases, with 17 bases left between them. Germline V gene lookup returns CDR1 SGHRS and CDR2 YFSETQ. This CDR3 is 16 amino acids long. CDR3 in DNA: TGCGCCAGCAGCTTGGCCCTGGGCTCGCAGGGGGAGACCCAGTACTTC. Translating it yields CASSLALGSQGETQYF. The complete variable domain, with remaining parts taken from reference TRBV5-1 and TRBJ2-5, reads KAGVTQTPRYLIKTRGQQVTLSCSPISGHRSVSWYQQTPGQGLQFLFEYFSETQRNKGNFPGRFSGRQFSNSRSEMNVSTLELGDSALYLCASSLALGSQGETQYFGPGTRLLVL.

V and J are TRBV4-1 and TRBJ1-6; the match to TRBD1 covers 9 bases. This CDR3 spans 18 amino acids. V shed 0 bases and J 10 bases; nucleotides not matched to a gene: 13. The germline V gene has CDR1 MGHRA and CDR2 YSYEKL. The CDR3 DNA reads TGCGCCAGCAGCCAAGACCACCGTCCCGGGACAGGGTCATCACCCCTCCACTTT. It specifies CASSQDHRPGTGSSPLHF.

The chain carries TRBV5-1 and TRBJ1-2; possibly TRBD1 for D (6 bases). This CDR3 is built from 14 residues. V was shortened by 0 bases and J by 4 bases, with 10 bases between the two germline ends. Germline CDR1 reads SGHRS; CDR2 reads YFSETQ. The CDR3 loop is CASSLVGDIYGYTF. DNA of the CDR3: TGCGCCAGCAGCTTGGTAGGGGACATCTATGGCTACACCTTC.

The sample holds one count of this clone. This chain links TRBV7-8 with TRBJ2-2; D perhaps matches TRBD1 (6 bases). This CDR3 region has 16 residues. The germline V and J ends were trimmed by 2 bases and 2 bases, with 12 bases remaining between them. The germline CDR1 and CDR2 sequences are SGHVS and FQNEAQ. The DNA for the CDR3 is TGTGCCAGCAGCTTAAATGGACAGAGAAACACCGGGGAGCTGTTTTTT. Protein product: CASSLNGQRNTGELFF.

The chain joins TRBV2 to TRBJ1-4; perhaps TRBD1 as D (6 bases). Germline V CDR1 and CDR2: SNHLY, FYNNEI. With 9 bases removed from V and 2 bases from J, the gap between germline ends came to 13 bases. This CDR3 spans 14 amino acids. CDR3 sequence: CASNRDNTNEKLFF. The CDR3 coding sequence is TGTGCCAGTAACCGGGACAACACTAATGAAAAACTGTTTTTT.